The 9 T cell receptor delta chains presented below share a single source sample, sequenced in a study of γδ T cells in repeated Plasmodium falciparum infection. TCRdb used CATT to re-call clones from the multiplex PCR reads. Among around 89,000 delta-chain clones listed, 1.4% were seen once. Flow sorting of PBMC yielded separate Vgamma9/Vdelta2+ and Vdelta2-negative gammadelta T cell populations for bulk repertoire analysis. The sequenced sample consisted of gamma-delta T cells from blood. The origin of the receptors is a pool of human donors (malaria-infected and uninfected, not separated).

Concerning this clone itself: This probably arose from a read error, given a far larger clone one base away. The sample contains more than one DNA sequence encoding this CDR3. The CDR3 DNA is TGTGCTCTCGGGGAACAATCGTACACCGATAAACTCATCTTT. Protein product: CALGEQSYTDKLIF. The chain joins TRDV1 to TRDJ1, with a weak D call TRDD3 (5 bases). TCRdb offers no J gene call, so here the DNA was matched to germline to obtain one. The CDR3 extends over 14 amino acids. Germline CDR1 is TSWWSYY and CDR2 is QGS.

Worth noting for this clone: It is likely a read error: a sequence one base away is far more abundant. The chain has TRDV1 and TRDJ1, with 10 positions matching TRDD3. Germline matching of the DNA provided the J gene here, since TCRdb leaves it blank. Unmatched junction bases numbered 16, after V lost 3 bases and J lost 0 bases. CDR3 size: 20 residues. The V gene's germline CDR1 is TSWWSYY and CDR2 QGS. Here the CDR3 reads CALGELWPLLGDLYTDKLIF. The CDR3 nucleotides read TGTGCTCTTGGGGAGCTATGGCCATTACTGGGGGATCTTTACACCGATAAACTCATCTTT.

This clone was observed at least ten times. The protein TCRdb lists belongs to a much larger clone and differs from this DNA's translation at residue 8, which points to a read error; the protein shown is made from the DNA. V and J are TRDV2 and TRDJ1; a possible D gene is TRDD3 (6 bases). No J gene was available from TCRdb, and it was assigned here by a germline match of the DNA. The V gene lost 0 bases and the J gene lost 3 bases, with 10 bases spanning the gap. The CDR3 extends over 14 amino acids. Germline CDR1 reads GEAIGNYY; CDR2 reads EKD. CDR3 residues: CACDTIWGADKLIF. Written as DNA, the CDR3 is TGTGCCTGTGACACCATCTGGGGAGCCGATAAACTCATCTTT.

This clone has only a few counts. TCRdb's entry gives the protein of a much larger clone, which mismatches this DNA's translation at residue 8, likely from a read error; the protein reported here is translated from the DNA. The chain combines TRDV2 with TRDJ1; D gene uncertain. The J gene is absent in TCRdb and was assigned here via DNA matching to germline. This CDR3 region has 15 residues. Germline V gene data show CDR1 as GEAIGNYY and CDR2 as EKD. CDR3 loop: CACVRTEPYGLKLIF. In DNA form, the CDR3 reads TGTGCTTGTGTTCGCACAGAGCCGTACGGGCTTAAACTCATCTTT.

To note about this clone: TCRdb records a much larger clone's protein for this DNA, with a difference at residue 23 that likely arises from a read error; the protein given is the translation of the DNA. V gene TRDV2 was called; the J gene was not; TRDD3, the D gene given by the table, was not confirmed from the DNA. The germline V gene has CDR1 GEAIGNYY and CDR2 EKD. The length of the CDR3 is 25 residues. The CDR3: CACDTSPSGLGDKATYSWDTRQTFF. CDR3 nucleotides: TGTGCCTGTGACACATCGCCTAGTGGACTGGGGGATAAGGCCACCTACTCCTGGGACACCCGACAGACGTTTTTC.

This clone was counted between two and nine times. With only one base between it and a far larger clone, this is likely a read error. At the DNA level, this CDR3 is encoded by other sequences in the same sample as well. This chain links TRDV2 with TRDJ1; no clear D. No J gene is reported in TCRdb; it was inferred here by comparing the DNA with germline. CDR1 and CDR2 (germline): GEAIGNYY, EKD. The length of the CDR3 is 19 residues. The CDR3 loop is CACDTGAAPSPTYTDKLIF. CDR3 in DNA: TGCGCCTGTGACACCGGGGCGGCCCCGTCCCCCACGTACACCGATAAACTCATCTTT.

The table lists this clone with many counts. The V gene is TRDV1, the J gene TRDJ1; 13 nucleotides match TRDD3. Germline loops: CDR1 TSWWSYY, CDR2 QGS. The V segment lost 9 bases and the J segment 0 bases; nucleotides outside the gene matches: 7. This CDR3 comprises 16 residues. The CDR3 nucleotides are TGTGCTCTAACAACTGGGGGATACGGGAACACCGATAAACTCATCTTT. As protein: CALTTGGYGNTDKLIF.

Points on this clone: The TCRdb record carries a much larger clone's protein, which differs from this DNA's translation at residue 13; a read error is the likely cause, and the protein listed here is the DNA translation. The gene calls are TRDV1 and TRDJ1; TRDD3 matches 7 bases. Germline matching of the DNA provided the J gene here, since TCRdb leaves it blank. J lost 3 bases, V lost 5 bases, and 18 bases had no gene match. The CDR3 is 18 residues long. Germline V lookup: CDR1 TSWWSYY, CDR2 QGS. The CDR3: CALGNSILAGIQADKLIF. The CDR3 DNA reads TGTGCTCTTGGGAATTCTATCCTTGCAGGGATACAAGCCGATAAACTCATCTTT.

Turning to this clone: A far larger clone differs by one base, so this is likely a read error. This specimen includes other DNA sequences encoding the same CDR3. The chain links TRDV1 to TRDJ1; D not certain. TCRdb records no J gene; here it was assigned by comparing the DNA to germline. V lost 3 bases to trimming and J lost 7 bases, with 9 bases between them. The CDR3 length is 12 residues. Germline CDR1 is TSWWSYY and CDR2 is QGS. CDR3 sequence: CALGDRRCKLIF. Written as DNA, the CDR3 is TGTGCTCTTGGGGACCGCCGGTGTAAACTCATCTTT.